This T cell receptor beta chain came from a study of cytomegalovirus exposure and HLA in healthy donors. Trimming removed 4 bases from V and 6 bases from J, with 17 bases in between. Germline V gene lookup returns CDR1 SGHAT and CDR2 FQNNGV. The CDR3 runs 15 residues. The PCR had 60 Vbeta and 13 Jbeta primers. TCRdb's copy holds only in-frame clones and misses some; the assay was immunoSEQ multiplex PCR. The sample lists about 98,000 clones, over 65% seen once, with 1.8% in the top ten. The J gene is TRBJ2-3, the V gene TRBV11-2, with D perhaps TRBD1 (6 bases). Input material: PBMCs. The source is a male donor in good health and CMV-seronegative. CDR3 nucleotides: TGTGCCAGCAGCTCAACAGGGCAACCAGGGGATACGCAGTATTTT. Amino acid sequence: CASSSTGQPGDTQYF. Using reference TRBV11-2 and TRBJ2-3 for the parts outside the CDR3, the full variable domain is EAGVAQSPRYKIIEKRQSVAFWCNPISGHATLYWYQQILGQGPKLLIQFQNNGVVDDSQLPKDRFSAERLKGVDSTLKIQPAKLEDSAVYLCASSSTGQPGDTQYFGPGTRLTVL.